One sample yielded the 20 T cell receptor beta chains listed below, sequenced in a study of blood T cells in healthy people across ages. Using a J-beta primer mix together with a sample-barcoded 5' primer, a second PCR was run for roughly 7 to 12 cycles. From the 5' RACE reads, TCRdb called clonotypes with MiXCR, one entry per CDR3 protein. The sample includes around 1,800,000 distinct CDR3 sequences, 30% to 40% seen only once; the top ten take roughly 23%. The sample consisted of blood. All receptors come from a human donor in good health.

This chain joins TRBV20-1 and TRBJ2-3; TRBD1 aligns across 9 bases. V gave up 3 bases and J gave up 3 bases; unmatched junction bases: 16. Germline V CDR1 and CDR2: DFQATT, SNEGSKA (reference sequence). The CDR3 covers 18 residues. The CDR3 DNA sequence: TGCAGTGCTAGTGGGGGACAGGGTGGAGGCACTTTGACAGATACGCAGTATTTT. Translated: CSASGGQGGGTLTDTQYF.

The chain combines TRBV7-2 with TRBJ1-5; tentatively, D is TRBD1 (6 bases). Trimming pared 0 bases from V and 7 bases from J, leaving 10 bases between. Per the germline V gene, CDR1 is SGHTA and CDR2 is FQGNSA. The CDR3 sequence is 14 residues long. The CDR3 loop is CASSLARGSQPQHF. The CDR3 DNA reads TGTGCCAGCAGCTTAGCGAGGGGGAGCCAGCCCCAGCATTTT.

The chain is built from TRBV6-5 and TRBJ2-2; tentatively, D is TRBD1 (6 bases). With 3 bases removed from V and 3 bases from J, the gap between germline ends came to 8 bases. The CDR3 length is 14 residues. Germline loops: CDR1 MNHEY, CDR2 SVGAGI. CDR3 region: CASSYYRDTGELFF. The CDR3 nucleotides read TGTGCCAGCAGTTATTACAGGGACACCGGGGAGCTGTTTTTT.

V is TRBV7-2 and J is TRBJ2-7, with 7 bases that match TRBD2. V shed 5 bases, J shed 1 base, and the junction held 14 bases outside the gene matches. Germline V lookup: CDR1 SGHTA, CDR2 FQGNSA. The CDR3 runs to 17 residues. DNA for the CDR3: TGTGCCAGCAGCAATACCGGGACTAACCCGCGATCCTACGAGCAGTACTTC. Translation: CASSNTGTNPRSYEQYF. Full variable domain (rest looked up from reference TRBV7-2 and TRBJ2-7): GAGVSQSPSNKVTEKGKDVELRCDPISGHTALYWYRQSLGQGLEFLIYFQGNSAPDKSGLPSDRFSAERTGGSVSTLTIQRTQQEDSAVYLCASSNTGTNPRSYEQYFGPGTRLTVT.

The genes are TRBV5-5 and TRBJ2-2; 11 nucleotides align to TRBD2. This CDR3 has 21 residues. Germline assignment: CDR1 SGHKS and CDR2 YYEKEE (reference sequence). Losses at the gene ends were 3 bases for V and 3 bases for J; bases not matched to a gene: 19. CDR3 in amino acids: CASSSLPMTSGALGDTGELFF. The CDR3 coding sequence is TGTGCCAGCAGCTCCCTCCCCATGACTAGCGGGGCACTTGGGGACACCGGGGAGCTGTTTTTT.

This rearrangement joins TRBV20-1 to TRBJ2-4; D may be TRBD2 (5 bases). The closer fit of TRBJ2-7 to the DNA end suggests the J call may be wrong. This CDR3 spans 14 amino acids. CDR1 DFQATT and CDR2 SNEGSKA come from the germline V gene (reference sequence). The CDR3 is CSARFSLGVYEQYF. CDR3 coding DNA: TGCAGTGCTAGATTCTCTTTGGGAGTCTACGAGCAGTACTTC.

Only one count was recorded for this clonotype. The chain joins TRBV7-6 to TRBJ2-7, with D unresolved. The end of the DNA fits TRBJ2-5 better, so the J call may be wrong. Germline CDR1 SGHVS, CDR2 FNYEAQ. This CDR3 comprises 14 residues. CDR3 nucleotide sequence: TGTGCCAGCAGCTCCATGCCCATTGGGGAGACCCAGTACTTC. Residues: CASSSMPIGETQYF.

This rearrangement joins TRBV28 to TRBJ1-1, with D possibly TRBD1 on 5 matching bases. CDR1 is MDHEN and CDR2 is SYDVKM in the germline V gene. V lost 7 bases, J lost 1 base, and 13 bases lay in between. The CDR3 spans 14 residues. The CDR3 spells CASIYRGRNTEAFF. Written as DNA, the CDR3 is TGTGCCAGCATTTACCGGGGCAGGAACACTGAAGCTTTCTTT.

The V gene is TRBV5-1, the J gene TRBJ2-1; 13 bases are a match to TRBD2. The length of the CDR3 is 18 residues. V lost 4 bases, J lost 1 base, and 8 bases stayed unmatched. The germline CDR1 and CDR2 sequences are SGHRS and YFSETQ. The CDR3 reads CASSPGLAGDGSYNEQFF. As DNA, the CDR3 is TGCGCCAGCAGCCCTGGACTAGCGGGAGACGGATCCTACAATGAGCAGTTCTTC.

The V and J genes are TRBV6-2 or TRBV6-3 and TRBJ1-5; no clear D. Trimming took off 7 bases at V and 3 bases at J, with 10 bases between the two ends. Germline V gene sequence: CDR1 MNHEY, CDR2 SVGEGT. CDR3 length: 13 residues. The CDR3 loop reads CASNHHINQPQHF. In DNA, the CDR3 is TGTGCCAGCAACCACCACATCAATCAGCCCCAGCATTTT.

This CDR3 reads CASSFSAGTFLAAFF. The DNA for the CDR3 is TGTGCCAGCAGCTTCTCCGCCGGGACATTTCTTGCAGCTTTCTTT. This chain joins TRBV7-9 and TRBJ1-1; perhaps TRBD1 as D (6 bases). CDR1 and CDR2 from the germline V gene are SEHNR and FQNEAQ (reference sequence). Trimming removed 3 bases at V and 10 bases at J, with 21 bases between. The CDR3 extends over 15 amino acids. Using reference TRBV7-9 and TRBJ1-1 for the parts outside the CDR3, the full variable domain is DTGVSQNPRHKITKRGQNVTFRCDPISEHNRLYWYRQTLGQGPEFLTYFQNEAQLEKSRLLSDRFSAERPKGSFSTLEIQRTEQGDSAMYLCASSFSAGTFLAAFFGQGTRLTVV.

This chain uses TRBV28 with TRBJ1-1; D is possibly TRBD1 (6 bases). V lost 4 bases to trimming and J lost 1 base, with 22 bases between them. The germline CDR1 and CDR2 sequences are MDHEN and SYDVKM. The CDR3 spans 18 residues. CDR3 coding DNA: TGTGCCAGCAGTTCCCGAGGGGGGTATATTGAAGGGAACACTGAAGCTTTCTTT. The encoded protein is CASSSRGGYIEGNTEAFF.

The gene calls are TRBV29-1 and TRBJ2-5; no reliable D call. The CDR3 runs to 16 residues. V lost 3 bases and J 5 bases, leaving 22 bases between the germline ends. The germline CDR1 and CDR2 sequences are SQVTM and ANQGSEA. For the CDR3, the DNA is TGCAGCGTTGAGGAGCCACGAGGTCCGATGGGGGAGACCCAGTACTTC. Protein product: CSVEEPRGPMGETQYF.

This chain links TRBV7-9 with TRBJ2-1; D may be TRBD2 (5 bases). V shed 4 bases and J shed 1 base, with 17 bases lying between them. The V gene's germline CDR1 is SEHNR and CDR2 FQNEAQ (reference sequence). The CDR3 extends over 17 amino acids. CDR3 coding DNA: TGTGCCAGCAGCTCCAATGACCTAGCCGTTTCCTACAATGAGCAGTTCTTC. Translated, it gives CASSSNDLAVSYNEQFF.

The DNA for the CDR3 is TGTGCCAGCAGCTTAGACAGGGTCAACAATCAGCCCCAGCATTTT. Its protein product is CASSLDRVNNQPQHF. V and J are TRBV5-5 and TRBJ1-5, with 7 bases identical to TRBD1. V trimming: 2 bases; J trimming: 3 bases; junction bases outside the gene matches: 5. The CDR3 spans 15 residues. The germline V gene encodes CDR1 SGHKS and CDR2 YYEKEE (reference sequence). Full variable domain (missing parts from reference TRBV5-5 and TRBJ1-5): DAGVTQSPTHLIKTRGQQVTLRCSPISGHKSVSWYQQVLGQGPQFIFQYYEKEERGRGNFPDRFSARQFPNYSSELNVNALLLGDSALYLCASSLDRVNNQPQHFGDGTRLSIL.

The J gene is TRBJ1-6, the V gene TRBV6-5; no definite D call. CDR3 length: 17 amino acids. CDR1 MNHEY and CDR2 SVGAGI come from the germline V gene. V shed 0 bases and J shed 6 bases, with 15 bases lying between them. CDR3 loop: CASSYSEGLLFNSPLHF. The CDR3 nucleotides are TGTGCCAGCAGTTACTCCGAGGGCCTCCTGTTTAATTCACCCCTCCACTTT.

Only a few counts were recorded for this clonotype. V and J are TRBV6-2 or TRBV6-3 and TRBJ1-5; D remains ambiguous. CDR3 length equals 13 residues. The V end lost 5 bases, the J end lost 4 bases, and 9 bases lay between the germline ends. Germline V CDR1 and CDR2: MNHEY, SVGEGT. DNA of the CDR3: TGTGCCAGCAGTCAAGAGACTAATCAGCCCCAGCATTTT. It encodes CASSQETNQPQHF.

V usage is TRBV4-2 and J usage is TRBJ2-7; possibly TRBD1 for D (6 bases). CDR3 length equals 13 residues. Germline loops: CDR1 LGHNA, CDR2 YNFKEQ. V lost 2 bases and J lost 4, with 9 bases in between. The CDR3 reads CASSQNRGYEQYF. In nucleotides, the CDR3 is TGTGCCAGCAGCCAAAATAGGGGGTACGAGCAGTACTTC.

This clonotype was picked up a small number of times. The CDR3 nucleotides are TGTGCCAGCAGCCCGCGGGGCCTAAGGGAGCAGTACTTC. This sequence encodes CASSPRGLREQYF. V gene TRBV9 combines with J gene TRBJ2-7; D possibly corresponds to TRBD2 (6 bases). The CDR3 spans 13 residues. The germline V and J ends were trimmed by 4 bases and 7 bases, with 15 bases remaining between them. CDR1 and CDR2 (germline): SGDLS, YYNGEE.

The chain combines TRBV20-1 with TRBJ1-2; TRBD1 matches at 7 bases. The length of the CDR3 is 19 residues. Unmatched junction bases numbered 20, after V lost 1 base and J lost 3 bases. In germline, CDR1 is DFQATT, CDR2 SNEGSKA (reference sequence). The CDR3 coding sequence is TGCAGTGCTAGAGCAAACAGGGGTATGGGACCAGCTGGCGACTATGGCTACACCTTC. The encoded protein is CSARANRGMGPAGDYGYTF.